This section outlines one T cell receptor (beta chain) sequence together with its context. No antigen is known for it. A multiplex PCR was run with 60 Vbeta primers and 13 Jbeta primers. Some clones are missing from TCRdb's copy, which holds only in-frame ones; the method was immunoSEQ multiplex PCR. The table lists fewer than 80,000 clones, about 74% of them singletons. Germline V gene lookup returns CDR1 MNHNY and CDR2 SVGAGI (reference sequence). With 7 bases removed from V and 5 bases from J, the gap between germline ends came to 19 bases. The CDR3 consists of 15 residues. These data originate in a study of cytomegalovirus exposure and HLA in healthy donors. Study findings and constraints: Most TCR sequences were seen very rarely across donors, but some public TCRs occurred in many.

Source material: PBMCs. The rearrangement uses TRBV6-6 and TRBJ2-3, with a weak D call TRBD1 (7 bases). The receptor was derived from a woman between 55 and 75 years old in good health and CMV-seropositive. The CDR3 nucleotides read TGTGCCAGCACGCTTGGAGGGGGCTCGGTAGATACGCAGTATTTT. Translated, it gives CASTLGGGSVDTQYF.